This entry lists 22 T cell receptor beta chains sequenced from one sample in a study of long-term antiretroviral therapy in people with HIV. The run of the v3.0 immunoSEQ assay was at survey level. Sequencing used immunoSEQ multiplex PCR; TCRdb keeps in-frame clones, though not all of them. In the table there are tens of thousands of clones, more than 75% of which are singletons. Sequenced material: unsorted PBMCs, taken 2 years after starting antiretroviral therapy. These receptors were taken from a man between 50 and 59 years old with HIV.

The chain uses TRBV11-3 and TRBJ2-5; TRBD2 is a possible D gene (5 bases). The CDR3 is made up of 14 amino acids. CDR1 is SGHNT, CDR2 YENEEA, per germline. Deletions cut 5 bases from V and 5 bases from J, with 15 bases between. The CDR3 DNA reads TGTGCCAGCAGCCCAGGAAGGAGGATCGAGACCCAGTACTTC. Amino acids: CASSPGRRIETQYF.

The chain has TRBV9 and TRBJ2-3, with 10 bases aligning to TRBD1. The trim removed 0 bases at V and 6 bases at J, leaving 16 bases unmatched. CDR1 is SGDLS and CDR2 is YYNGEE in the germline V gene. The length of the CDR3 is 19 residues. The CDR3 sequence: CASSVALWLRDRGSDTQYF. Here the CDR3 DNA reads TGTGCCAGCAGCGTAGCCCTTTGGTTAAGGGACAGGGGATCGGATACGCAGTATTTT.

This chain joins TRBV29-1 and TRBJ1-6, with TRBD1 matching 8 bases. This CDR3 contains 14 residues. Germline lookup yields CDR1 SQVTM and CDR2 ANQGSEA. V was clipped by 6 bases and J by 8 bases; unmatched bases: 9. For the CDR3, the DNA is TGCAGCGTGGGGCAGGGGGCGCCGGATTCACCCCTCCACTTT. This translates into CSVGQGAPDSPLHF. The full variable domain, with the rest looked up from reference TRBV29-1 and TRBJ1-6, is SAVISQKPSRDICQRGTSLTIQCQVDSQVTMMFWYRQQPGQSLTLIATANQGSEATYESGFVIDKFPISRPNLTFSTLTVSNMSPEDSSIYLCSVGQGAPDSPLHFGNGTRLTVT.

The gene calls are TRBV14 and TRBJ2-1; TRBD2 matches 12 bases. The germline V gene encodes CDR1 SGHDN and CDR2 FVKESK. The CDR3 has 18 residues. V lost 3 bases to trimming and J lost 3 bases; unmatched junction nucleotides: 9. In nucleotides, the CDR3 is TGTGCCAGCAGCCATGCTAGCGGGAGGGCCTTCGGCTACAATGAGCAGTTCTTC. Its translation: CASSHASGRAFGYNEQFF.

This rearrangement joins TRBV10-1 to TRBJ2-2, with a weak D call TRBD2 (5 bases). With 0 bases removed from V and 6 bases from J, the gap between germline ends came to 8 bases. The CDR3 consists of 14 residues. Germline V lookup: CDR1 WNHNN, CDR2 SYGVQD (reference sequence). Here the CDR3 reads CASSESMRAGELFF. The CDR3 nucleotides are TGCGCCAGCAGTGAGTCGATGAGGGCCGGGGAGCTGTTTTTT.

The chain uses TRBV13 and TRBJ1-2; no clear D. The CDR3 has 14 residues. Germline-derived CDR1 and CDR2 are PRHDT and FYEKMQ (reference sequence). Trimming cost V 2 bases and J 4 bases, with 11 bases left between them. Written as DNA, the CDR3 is TGTGCCAGCAGCTTACCCAGGAACCCCTATGGCTACACCTTC. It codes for CASSLPRNPYGYTF.

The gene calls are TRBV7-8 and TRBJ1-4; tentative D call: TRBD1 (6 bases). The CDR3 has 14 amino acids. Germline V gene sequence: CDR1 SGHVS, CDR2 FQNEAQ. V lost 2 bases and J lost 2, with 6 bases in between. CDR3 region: CASSLQGTNEKLFF. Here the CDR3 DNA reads TGTGCCAGCAGCTTACAGGGGACTAATGAAAAACTGTTTTTT.

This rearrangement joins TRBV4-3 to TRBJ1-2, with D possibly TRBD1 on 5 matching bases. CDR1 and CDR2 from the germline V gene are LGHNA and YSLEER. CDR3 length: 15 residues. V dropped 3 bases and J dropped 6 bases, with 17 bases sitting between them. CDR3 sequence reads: CASSHGTEVSDGYTF. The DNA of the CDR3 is TGCGCCAGCAGCCATGGGACCGAGGTTTCCGATGGCTACACCTTC.

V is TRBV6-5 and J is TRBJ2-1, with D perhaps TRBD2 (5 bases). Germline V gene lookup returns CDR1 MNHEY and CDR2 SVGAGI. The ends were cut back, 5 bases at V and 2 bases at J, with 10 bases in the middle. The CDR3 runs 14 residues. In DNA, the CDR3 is TGTGCCAGCAGTCGCCGGGGTACCTACAATGAGCAGTTCTTC. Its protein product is CASSRRGTYNEQFF.

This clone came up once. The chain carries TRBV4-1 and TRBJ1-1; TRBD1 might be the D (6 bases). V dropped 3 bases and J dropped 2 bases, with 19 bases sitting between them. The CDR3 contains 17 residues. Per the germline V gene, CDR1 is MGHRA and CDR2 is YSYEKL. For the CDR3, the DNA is TGCGCCAGCAGCCATTCACACAGGGAAGAGGGCAACACTGAAGCTTTCTTT. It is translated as CASSHSHREEGNTEAFF.

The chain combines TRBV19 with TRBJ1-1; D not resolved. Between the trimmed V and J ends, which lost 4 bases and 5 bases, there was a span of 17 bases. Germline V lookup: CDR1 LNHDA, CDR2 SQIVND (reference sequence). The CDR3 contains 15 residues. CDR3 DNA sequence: TGTGCCAGTAGTACCCCCGGCGGAGGGATGACTGAAGCTTTCTTT. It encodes CASSTPGGGMTEAFF.

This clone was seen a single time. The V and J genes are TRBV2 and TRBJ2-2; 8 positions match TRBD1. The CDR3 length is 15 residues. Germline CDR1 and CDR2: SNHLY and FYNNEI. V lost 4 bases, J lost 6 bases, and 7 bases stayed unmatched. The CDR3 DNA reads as TGTGCCAGCAGTGTCAGGGGGCAGGTTGCCGGGGAGCTGTTTTTT. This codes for CASSVRGQVAGELFF.

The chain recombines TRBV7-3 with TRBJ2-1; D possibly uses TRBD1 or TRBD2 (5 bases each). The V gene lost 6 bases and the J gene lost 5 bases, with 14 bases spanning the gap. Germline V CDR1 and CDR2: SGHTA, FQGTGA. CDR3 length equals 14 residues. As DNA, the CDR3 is TGTGCCAGCAGACCGGGACGGAGCAACAATGAGCAGTTCTTC. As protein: CASRPGRSNNEQFF.

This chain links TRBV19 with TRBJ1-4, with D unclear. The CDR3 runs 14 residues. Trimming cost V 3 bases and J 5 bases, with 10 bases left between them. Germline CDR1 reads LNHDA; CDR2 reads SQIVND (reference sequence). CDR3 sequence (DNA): TGTGCCAGTAGTATCACGGCAGACAATGAAAAACTGTTTTTT. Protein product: CASSITADNEKLFF.

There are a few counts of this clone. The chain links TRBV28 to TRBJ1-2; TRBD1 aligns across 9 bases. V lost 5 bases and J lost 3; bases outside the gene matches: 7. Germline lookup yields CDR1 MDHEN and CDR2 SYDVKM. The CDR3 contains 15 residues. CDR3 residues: CASSLGDRDYYGYTF. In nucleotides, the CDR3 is TGTGCCAGCAGTCTAGGGGACAGGGACTACTATGGCTACACCTTC.

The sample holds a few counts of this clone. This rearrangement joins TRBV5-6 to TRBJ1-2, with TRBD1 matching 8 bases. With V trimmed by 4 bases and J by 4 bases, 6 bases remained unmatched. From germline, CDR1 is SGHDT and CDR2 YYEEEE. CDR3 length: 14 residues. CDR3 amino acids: CASSPGQASYGYTF. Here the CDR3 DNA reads TGTGCCAGCAGCCCGGGACAGGCTTCCTATGGCTACACCTTC.

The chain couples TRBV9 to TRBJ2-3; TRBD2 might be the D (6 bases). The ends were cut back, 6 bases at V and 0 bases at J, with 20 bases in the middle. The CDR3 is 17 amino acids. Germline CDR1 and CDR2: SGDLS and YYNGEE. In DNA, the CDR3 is TGTGCCAGCACCAATTCCATCCCTGGAGGGAGCACAGATACGCAGTATTTT. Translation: CASTNSIPGGSTDTQYF.

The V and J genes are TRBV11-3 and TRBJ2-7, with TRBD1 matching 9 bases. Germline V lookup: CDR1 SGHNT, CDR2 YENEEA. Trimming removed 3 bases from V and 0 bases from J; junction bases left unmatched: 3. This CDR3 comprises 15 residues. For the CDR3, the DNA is TGTGCCAGCAGCTTCCGGGACAGGGCCTCCTACGAGCAGTACTTC. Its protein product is CASSFRDRASYEQYF.

The CDR3 reads CATYGGSAGDTQYF. The CDR3 nucleotides read TGTGCCACATATGGTGGGTCGGCGGGCGATACGCAGTATTTT. V gene TRBV6-5 combines with J gene TRBJ2-3, with D maybe TRBD2 (5 bases). Trimming pared 10 bases from V and 6 bases from J, leaving 20 bases between. CDR1 is MNHEY and CDR2 is SVGAGI in the germline V gene. CDR3 length: 14 amino acids.

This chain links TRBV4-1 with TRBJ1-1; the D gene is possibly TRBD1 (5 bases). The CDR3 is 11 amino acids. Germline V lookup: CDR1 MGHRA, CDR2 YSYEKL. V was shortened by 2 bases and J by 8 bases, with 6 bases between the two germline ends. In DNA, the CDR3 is TGCGCCAGCAGCCAAACAGGAGAAGCTTTCTTT. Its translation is CASSQTGEAFF.

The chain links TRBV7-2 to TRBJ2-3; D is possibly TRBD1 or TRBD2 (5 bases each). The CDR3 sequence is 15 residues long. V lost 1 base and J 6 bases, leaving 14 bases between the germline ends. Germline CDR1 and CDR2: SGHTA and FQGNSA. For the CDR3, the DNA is TGTGCCAGCAGCTTAGGTCATGTGGGGGTGGATACGCAGTATTTT. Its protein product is CASSLGHVGVDTQYF. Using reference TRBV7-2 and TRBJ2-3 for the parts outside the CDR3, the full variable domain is GAGVSQSPSNKVTEKGKDVELRCDPISGHTALYWYRQSLGQGLEFLIYFQGNSAPDKSGLPSDRFSAERTGGSVSTLTIQRTQQEDSAVYLCASSLGHVGVDTQYFGPGTRLTVL.

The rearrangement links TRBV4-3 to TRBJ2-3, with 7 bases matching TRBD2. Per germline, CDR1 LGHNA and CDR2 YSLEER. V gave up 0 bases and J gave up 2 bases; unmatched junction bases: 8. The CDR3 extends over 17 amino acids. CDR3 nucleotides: TGCGCCAGCAGCCAAGACAGTGGGGGACTACTCACAGATACGCAGTATTTT. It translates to CASSQDSGGLLTDTQYF.